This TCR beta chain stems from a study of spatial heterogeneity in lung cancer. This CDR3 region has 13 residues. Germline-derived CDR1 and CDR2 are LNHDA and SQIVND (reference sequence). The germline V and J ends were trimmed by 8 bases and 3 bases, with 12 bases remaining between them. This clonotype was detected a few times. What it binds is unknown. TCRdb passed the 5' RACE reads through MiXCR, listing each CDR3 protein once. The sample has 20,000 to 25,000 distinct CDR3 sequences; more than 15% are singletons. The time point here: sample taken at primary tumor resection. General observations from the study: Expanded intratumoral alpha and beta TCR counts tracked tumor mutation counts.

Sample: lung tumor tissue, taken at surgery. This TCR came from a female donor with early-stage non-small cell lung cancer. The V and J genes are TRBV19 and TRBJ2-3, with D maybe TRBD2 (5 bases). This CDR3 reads CASRKEVTDTQYF. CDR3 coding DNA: TGTGCCAGTCGTAAGGAGGTAACAGATACGCAGTATTTT.